This TCR beta chain is drawn from a study of blood T cell repertoires in COVID-19. This CDR3 region has 15 residues. Germline CDR1 SEHNR, CDR2 FQNEAQ (reference sequence). The ends were cut back, 4 bases at V and 2 bases at J, with 12 bases in the middle. Libraries were prepared by immunoSEQ multiplex PCR; TCRdb keeps only in-frame clonotypes and omits some of them. This sample has a few hundred thousand clones, with around 90% found just once. The study recruited people aged roughly 18 to 95 years across approximately 23 US areas. The sequenced sample was PBMCs or T cells enriched from blood (not recorded which). This rearrangement joins TRBV7-9 to TRBJ2-1, with D perhaps matching TRBD2 (5 bases). The clonotype originates from a man in his thirties or forties who had been exposed to COVID-19. In DNA, the CDR3 is TGTGCCAGCAGCTCAAGCGGTAATGCCTACAATGAGCAGTTCTTC. Its translation: CASSSSGNAYNEQFF.